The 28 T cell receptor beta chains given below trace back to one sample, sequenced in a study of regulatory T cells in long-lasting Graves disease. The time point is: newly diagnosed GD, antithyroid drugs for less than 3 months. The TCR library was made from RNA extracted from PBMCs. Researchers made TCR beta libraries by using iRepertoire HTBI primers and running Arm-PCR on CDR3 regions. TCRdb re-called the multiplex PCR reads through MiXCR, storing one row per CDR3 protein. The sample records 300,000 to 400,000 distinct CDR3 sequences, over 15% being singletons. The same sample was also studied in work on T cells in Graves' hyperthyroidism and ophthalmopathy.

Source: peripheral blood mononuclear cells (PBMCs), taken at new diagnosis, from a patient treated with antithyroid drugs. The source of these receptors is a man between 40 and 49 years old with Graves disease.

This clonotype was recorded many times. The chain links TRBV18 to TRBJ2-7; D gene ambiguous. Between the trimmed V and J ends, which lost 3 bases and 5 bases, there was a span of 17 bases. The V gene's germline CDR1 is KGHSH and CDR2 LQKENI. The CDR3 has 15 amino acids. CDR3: CASSPTRIGHHEQYF. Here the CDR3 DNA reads TGTGCCAGCTCACCGACTCGGATAGGGCACCACGAGCAGTACTTC. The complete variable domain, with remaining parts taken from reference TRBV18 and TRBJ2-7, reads NAGVMQNPRHLVRRRGQEARLRCSPMKGHSHVYWYRQLPEEGLKFMVYLQKENIIDESGMPKERFSAEFPKEGPSILRIQQVVRGDSAAYFCASSPTRIGHHEQYFGPGTRLTVT.

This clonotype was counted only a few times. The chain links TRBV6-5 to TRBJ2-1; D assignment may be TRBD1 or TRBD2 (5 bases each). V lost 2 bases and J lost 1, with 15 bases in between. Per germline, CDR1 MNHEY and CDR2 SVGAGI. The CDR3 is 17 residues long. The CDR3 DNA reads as TGTGCCAGCAGTTACCGCCGGGGCACCTTTTCCTACAATGAGCAGTTCTTC. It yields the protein CASSYRRGTFSYNEQFF.

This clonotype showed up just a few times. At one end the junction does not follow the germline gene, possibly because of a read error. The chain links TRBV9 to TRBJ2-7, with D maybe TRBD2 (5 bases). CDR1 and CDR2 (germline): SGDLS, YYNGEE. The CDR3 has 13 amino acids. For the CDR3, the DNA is TGTGCCAGCAGCGGAGGACTCACCTACGAGCAGTGCTTC. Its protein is CASSGGLTYEQCF.

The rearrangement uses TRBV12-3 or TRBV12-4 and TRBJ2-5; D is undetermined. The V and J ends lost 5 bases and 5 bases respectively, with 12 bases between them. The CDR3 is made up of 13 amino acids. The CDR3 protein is CASSVDLRETQYF. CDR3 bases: TGTGCCAGCAGTGTGGACCTAAGGGAGACCCAGTACTTC.

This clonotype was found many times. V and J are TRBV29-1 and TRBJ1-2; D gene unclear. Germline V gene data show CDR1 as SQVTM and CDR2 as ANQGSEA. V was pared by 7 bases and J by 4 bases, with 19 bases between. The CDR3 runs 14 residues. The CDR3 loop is CSAEGGEWGYGYTF. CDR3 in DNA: TGCAGCGCCGAGGGCGGGGAATGGGGCTATGGCTACACCTTC. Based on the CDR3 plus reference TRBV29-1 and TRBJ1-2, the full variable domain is SAVISQKPSRDICQRGTSLTIQCQVDSQVTMMFWYRQQPGQSLTLIATANQGSEATYESGFVIDKFPISRPNLTFSTLTVSNMSPEDSSIYLCSAEGGEWGYGYTFGSGTRLTVV.

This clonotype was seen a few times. As DNA, the CDR3 is TGTGCCAGCAGTGAAAACGGTTGGGGAACTGAAGCTTTCTTT. Translated, it gives CASSENGWGTEAFF. The chain is built from TRBV6-4 and TRBJ1-1; D unresolved. V was clipped by 3 bases and J by 5 bases, with 13 bases between them. CDR1 is MRHNA, CDR2 SNTAGT, per germline. The CDR3 runs to 14 residues.

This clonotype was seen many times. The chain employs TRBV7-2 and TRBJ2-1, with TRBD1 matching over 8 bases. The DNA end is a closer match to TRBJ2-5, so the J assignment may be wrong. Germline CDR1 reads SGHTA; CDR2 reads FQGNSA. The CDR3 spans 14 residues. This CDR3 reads CASSRDRPSETQYF. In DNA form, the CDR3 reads TGTGCCAGCAGCAGGGACAGGCCATCGGAGACCCAGTACTTC.

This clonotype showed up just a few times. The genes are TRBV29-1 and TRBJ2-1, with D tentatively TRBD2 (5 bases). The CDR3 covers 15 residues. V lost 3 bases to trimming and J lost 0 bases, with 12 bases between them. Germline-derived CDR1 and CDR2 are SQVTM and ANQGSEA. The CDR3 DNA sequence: TGCAGCGTTGAGAGGCTAGGGAGCTCCTACAATGAGCAGTTCTTC. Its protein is CSVERLGSSYNEQFF.

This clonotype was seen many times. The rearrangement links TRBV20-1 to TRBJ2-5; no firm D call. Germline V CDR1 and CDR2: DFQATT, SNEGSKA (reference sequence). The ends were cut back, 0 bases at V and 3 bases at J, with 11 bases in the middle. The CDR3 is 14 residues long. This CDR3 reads CSARDSGREETQYF. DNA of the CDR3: TGCAGTGCTAGAGATTCTGGACGGGAAGAGACCCAGTACTTC.

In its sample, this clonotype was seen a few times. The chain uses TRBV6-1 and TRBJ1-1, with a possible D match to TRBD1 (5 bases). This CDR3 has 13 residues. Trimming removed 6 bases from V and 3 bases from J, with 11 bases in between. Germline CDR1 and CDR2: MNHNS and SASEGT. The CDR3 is CASSWNRYTEAFF. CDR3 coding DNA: TGTGCCAGCAGCTGGAACAGGTACACTGAAGCTTTCTTT.

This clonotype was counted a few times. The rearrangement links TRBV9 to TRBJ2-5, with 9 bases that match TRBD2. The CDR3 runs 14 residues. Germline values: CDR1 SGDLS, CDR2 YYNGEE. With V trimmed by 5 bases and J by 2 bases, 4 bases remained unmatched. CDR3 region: CASSSGGLQETQYF. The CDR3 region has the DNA TGTGCCAGCAGTAGCGGGGGCCTACAAGAGACCCAGTACTTC.

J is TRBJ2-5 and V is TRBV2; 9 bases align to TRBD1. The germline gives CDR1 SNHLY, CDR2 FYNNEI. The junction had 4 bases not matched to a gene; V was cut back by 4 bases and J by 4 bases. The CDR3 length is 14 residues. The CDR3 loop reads CASSGGQGRETQYF. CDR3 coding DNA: TGTGCCAGCAGTGGGGGACAGGGAAGAGAGACCCAGTACTTC. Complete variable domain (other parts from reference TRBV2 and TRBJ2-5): EPEVTQTPSHQVTQMGQEVILRCVPISNHLYFYWYRQILGQKVEFLVSFYNNEISEKSEIFDDQFSVERPDGSNFTLKIRSTKLEDSAMYFCASSGGQGRETQYFGPGTRLLVL.

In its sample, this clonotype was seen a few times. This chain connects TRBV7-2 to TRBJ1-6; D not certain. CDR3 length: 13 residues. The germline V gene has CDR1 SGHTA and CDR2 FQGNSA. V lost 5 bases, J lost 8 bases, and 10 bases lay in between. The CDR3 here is CASSLYTDSPLHF. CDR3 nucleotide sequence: TGTGCCAGCAGCCTCTATACGGATTCACCCCTCCACTTT. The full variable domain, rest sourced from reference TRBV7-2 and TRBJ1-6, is GAGVSQSPSNKVTEKGKDVELRCDPISGHTALYWYRQSLGQGLEFLIYFQGNSAPDKSGLPSDRFSAERTGGSVSTLTIQRTQQEDSAVYLCASSLYTDSPLHFGNGTRLTVT.

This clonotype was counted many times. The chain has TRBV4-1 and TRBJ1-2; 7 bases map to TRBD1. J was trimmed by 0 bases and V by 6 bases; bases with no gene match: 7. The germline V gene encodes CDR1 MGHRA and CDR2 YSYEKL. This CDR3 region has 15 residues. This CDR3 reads CASRRSGGANYGYTF. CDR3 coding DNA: TGCGCCAGCAGGCGATCAGGGGGAGCTAACTATGGCTACACCTTC.

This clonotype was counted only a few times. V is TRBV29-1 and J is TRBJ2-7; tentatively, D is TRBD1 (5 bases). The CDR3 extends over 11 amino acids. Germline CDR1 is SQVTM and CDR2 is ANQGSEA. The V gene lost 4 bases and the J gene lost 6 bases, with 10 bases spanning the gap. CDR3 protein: CSVVREGEQYF. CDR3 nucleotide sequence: TGCAGCGTTGTCAGGGAAGGCGAGCAGTACTTC.

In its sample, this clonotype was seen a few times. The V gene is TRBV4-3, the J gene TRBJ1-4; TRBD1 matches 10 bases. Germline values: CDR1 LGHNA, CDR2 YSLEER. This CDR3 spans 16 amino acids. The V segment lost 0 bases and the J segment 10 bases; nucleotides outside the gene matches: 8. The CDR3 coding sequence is TGCGCCAGCAGCCAAGAAGGGGTGACAGGGGGCGGAAAACTGTTTTTT. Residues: CASSQEGVTGGGKLFF.

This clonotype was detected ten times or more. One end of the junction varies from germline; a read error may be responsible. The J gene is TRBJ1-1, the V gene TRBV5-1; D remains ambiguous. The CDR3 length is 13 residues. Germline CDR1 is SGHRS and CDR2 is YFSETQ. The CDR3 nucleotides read TGTGCCAGCAGCTTGGTGCCGGAGACTGAAGCTTTCTTT. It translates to CASSLVPETEAFF.

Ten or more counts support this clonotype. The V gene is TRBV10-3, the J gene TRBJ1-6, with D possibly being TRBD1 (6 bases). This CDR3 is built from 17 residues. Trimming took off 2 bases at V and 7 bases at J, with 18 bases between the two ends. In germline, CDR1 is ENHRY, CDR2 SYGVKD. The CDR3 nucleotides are TGTGCCATCAGTGAGCCAAAAACAGGGAGGTCAAATTCACCCCTCCACTTT. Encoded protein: CAISEPKTGRSNSPLHF.

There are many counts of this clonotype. The CDR3 reads CASGTTNQPQHF. The CDR3 nucleotides are TGTGCCAGCGGCACAACGAATCAGCCCCAGCATTTT. The chain carries TRBV28 and TRBJ1-5; D is uncertain. Trimming removed 8 bases from V and 4 bases from J, with 9 bases in between. Germline V gene lookup returns CDR1 MDHEN and CDR2 SYDVKM. This CDR3 comprises 12 residues. Looking up the rest from reference TRBV28 and TRBJ1-5 gives the full variable domain: DVKVTQSSRYLVKRTGEKVFLECVQDMDHENMFWYRQDPGLGLRLIYFSYDVKMKEKGDIPEGYSVSREKKERFSLILESASTNQTSMYLCASGTTNQPQHFGDGTRLSIL.

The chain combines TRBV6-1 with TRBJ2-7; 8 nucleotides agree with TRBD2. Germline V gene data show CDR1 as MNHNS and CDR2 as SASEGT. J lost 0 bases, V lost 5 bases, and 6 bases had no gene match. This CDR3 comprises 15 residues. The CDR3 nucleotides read TGTGCCAGCAGTATCTACGCGGGGGGCTCCTACGAGCAGTACTTC. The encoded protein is CASSIYAGGSYEQYF.

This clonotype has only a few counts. The CDR3 loop is CSASEQETQYF. In nucleotides, the CDR3 is TGCAGTGCTAGCGAGCAAGAGACCCAGTACTTC. The J gene is TRBJ2-5, the V gene TRBV20-1, with D unresolved. The CDR3 is 11 residues long. From germline, CDR1 is DFQATT and CDR2 SNEGSKA (reference sequence). Trimming took 3 bases from V and 2 from J, leaving 4 bases between them.

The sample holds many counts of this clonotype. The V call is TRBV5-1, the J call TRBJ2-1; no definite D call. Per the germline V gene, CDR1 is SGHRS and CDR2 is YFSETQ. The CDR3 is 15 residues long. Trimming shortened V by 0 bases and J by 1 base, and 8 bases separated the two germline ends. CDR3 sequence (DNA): TGCGCCAGCAGCTTGGCGTGGGGTTCCTACAATGAGCAGTTCTTC. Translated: CASSLAWGSYNEQFF. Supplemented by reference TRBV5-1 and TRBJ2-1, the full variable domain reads KAGVTQTPRYLIKTRGQQVTLSCSPISGHRSVSWYQQTPGQGLQFLFEYFSETQRNKGNFPGRFSGRQFSNSRSEMNVSTLELGDSALYLCASSLAWGSYNEQFFGPGTRLTVL.

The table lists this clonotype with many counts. The CDR3 DNA is TGTGCCAGCAGCCGCCCGGGACTGTACGAGCAGTACTTC. Translation: CASSRPGLYEQYF. This sequence joins TRBV6-1 and TRBJ2-7; maybe TRBD2 (6 bases). Germline CDR1 and CDR2: MNHNS and SASEGT. CDR3 length: 13 residues. V was clipped by 6 bases and J by 4 bases, with 13 bases between them.

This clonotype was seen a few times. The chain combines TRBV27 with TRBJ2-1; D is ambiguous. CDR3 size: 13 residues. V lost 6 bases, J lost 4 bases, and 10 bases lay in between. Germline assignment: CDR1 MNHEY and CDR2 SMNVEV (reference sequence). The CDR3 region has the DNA TGTGCCAGCAGCCCAAACAGATACAATGAGCAGTTCTTC. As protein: CASSPNRYNEQFF.

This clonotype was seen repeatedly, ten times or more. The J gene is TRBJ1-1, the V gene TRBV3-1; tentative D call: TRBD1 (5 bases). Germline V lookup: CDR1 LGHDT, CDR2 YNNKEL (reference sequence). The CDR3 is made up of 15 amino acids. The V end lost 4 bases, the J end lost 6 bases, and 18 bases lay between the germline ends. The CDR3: CASSLGGRTLAEAFF. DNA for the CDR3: TGTGCCAGCAGCCTCGGGGGGAGGACGCTAGCTGAAGCTTTCTTT.

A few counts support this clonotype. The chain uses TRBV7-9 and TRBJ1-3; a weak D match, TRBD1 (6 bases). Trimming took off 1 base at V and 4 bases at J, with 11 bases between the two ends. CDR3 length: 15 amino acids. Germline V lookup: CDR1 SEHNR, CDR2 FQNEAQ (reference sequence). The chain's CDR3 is CASSLEGVYGNTIYF. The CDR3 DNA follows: TGTGCCAGCAGCTTAGAGGGGGTATACGGAAACACCATATATTTT.

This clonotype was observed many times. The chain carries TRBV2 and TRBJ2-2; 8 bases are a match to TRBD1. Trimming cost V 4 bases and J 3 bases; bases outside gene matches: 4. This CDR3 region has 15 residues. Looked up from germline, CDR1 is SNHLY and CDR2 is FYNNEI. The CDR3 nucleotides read TGTGCCAGCAGTGCGGACAGGGCTTACACCGGGGAGCTGTTTTTT. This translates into CASSADRAYTGELFF.

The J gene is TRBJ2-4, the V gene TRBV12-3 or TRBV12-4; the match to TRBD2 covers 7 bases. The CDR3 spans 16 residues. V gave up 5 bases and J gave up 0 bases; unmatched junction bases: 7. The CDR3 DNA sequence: TGTGCCAGCAGTCCCCGCGGGAGCTTAGCCAAAAACATTCAGTACTTC. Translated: CASSPRGSLAKNIQYF.